There are a few counts of the clone carrying this TCR beta chain. This sample stems from a study of T cells in Graves' hyperthyroidism and ophthalmopathy. The wider study: Peripheral blood was obtained at initial diagnosis, preceding any treatment.

Researchers took RNA transcripts and amplified the TCR beta CDR3 regions from them. During a first-round RT-PCR of the TCR CDR3, the HTBI primer set was used. MiXCR, run by TCRdb on the multiplex PCR reads, gives a single entry per CDR3 protein. Of roughly 300,000 distinct CDR3 sequences listed, approximately 15% are singletons. Germline assignment: CDR1 SGHRS and CDR2 YFSETQ. The CDR3 is 14 residues long. V lost 5 bases to trimming and J lost 5 bases; unmatched junction nucleotides: 4. The chain uses TRBV5-1 and TRBJ2-2; TRBD2 aligns across 9 bases. Sequencing input: blood. This TCR was sampled from a woman aged 25 to 39 with Graves' hyperthyroidism. This CDR3 is CASRAGGRTGELFF. CDR3 nucleotides: TGCGCCAGCAGGGCGGGAGGGCGTACCGGGGAGCTGTTTTTT.